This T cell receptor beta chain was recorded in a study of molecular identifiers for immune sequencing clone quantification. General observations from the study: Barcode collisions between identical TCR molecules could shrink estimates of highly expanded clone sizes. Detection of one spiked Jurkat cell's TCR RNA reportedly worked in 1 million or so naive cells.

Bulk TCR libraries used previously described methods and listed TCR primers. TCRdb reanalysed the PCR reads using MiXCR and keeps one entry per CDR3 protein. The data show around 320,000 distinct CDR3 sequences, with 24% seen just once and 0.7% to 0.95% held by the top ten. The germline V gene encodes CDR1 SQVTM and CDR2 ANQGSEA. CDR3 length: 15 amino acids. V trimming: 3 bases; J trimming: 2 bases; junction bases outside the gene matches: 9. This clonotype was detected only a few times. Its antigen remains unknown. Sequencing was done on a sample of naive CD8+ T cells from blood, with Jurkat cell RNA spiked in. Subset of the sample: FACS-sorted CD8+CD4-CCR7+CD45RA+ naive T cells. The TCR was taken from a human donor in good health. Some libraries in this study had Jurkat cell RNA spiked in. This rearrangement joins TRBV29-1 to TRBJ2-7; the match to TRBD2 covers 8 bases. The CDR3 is CSVEVGGGSTYEQYF. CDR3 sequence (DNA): TGCAGCGTTGAGGTTGGCGGGGGGTCGACCTACGAGCAGTACTTC.